Shown below are 11 T cell receptor beta chains from a single sample sequenced in a study of spatial heterogeneity in lung cancer. One entry per CDR3 protein results from TCRdb running MiXCR on the 5' RACE reads. The sample contains 90,000 to 95,000 distinct CDR3 sequences, about 12% of which appear only once. Specified time point: sample taken at primary tumor resection. From tumor, nontumor lung or frozen PBMC, whole RNA was taken unsorted for sequencing. The sequenced sample was PBMCs, obtained at surgery. These receptors all stem from a male donor with early-stage non-small cell lung cancer.

The chain combines TRBV12-3 or TRBV12-4 with TRBJ2-7; maybe TRBD1 (6 bases). V was cut by 4 bases and J by 6 bases, with 19 bases left in between. This CDR3 has 15 amino acids. The DNA of the CDR3 is TGTGCCAGCAGTTCACGACAGGACATGTCGGCCGAGCAGTACTTC. This encodes CASSSRQDMSAEQYF.

The rearrangement uses TRBV7-2 and TRBJ2-5, with D uncertain. Per the germline V gene, CDR1 is SGHTA and CDR2 is FQGNSA. The CDR3 runs 15 residues. V was clipped by 3 bases and J by 0 bases, with 11 bases between them. The CDR3 sequence is CASSLELAYQETQYF. DNA for the CDR3: TGTGCCAGCAGCTTGGAATTAGCCTACCAAGAGACCCAGTACTTC. The whole variable domain, filled in from reference TRBV7-2 and TRBJ2-5, reads GAGVSQSPSNKVTEKGKDVELRCDPISGHTALYWYRQSLGQGLEFLIYFQGNSAPDKSGLPSDRFSAERTGGSVSTLTIQRTQQEDSAVYLCASSLELAYQETQYFGPGTRLLVL.

This clonotype has a count of ten or more. The rearrangement uses TRBV12-3 or TRBV12-4 and TRBJ1-1, with unresolved D. This CDR3 has 12 amino acids. Trimming removed 7 bases at V and 4 bases at J, with 10 bases between. CDR3 coding DNA: TGTGCCAGCACTAGGGATGGCACTGAAGCTTTCTTT. It translates to CASTRDGTEAFF.

This clonotype was counted only a few times. The genes are TRBV2 and TRBJ1-1, with unresolved D. The CDR3 consists of 14 residues. Germline CDR1 SNHLY, CDR2 FYNNEI. V lost 6 bases to trimming and J lost 2 bases, with 13 bases between them. CDR3 DNA: TGTGCCAGCAGACCACAGCGGGTTAACACTGAAGCTTTCTTT. This encodes CASRPQRVNTEAFF.

This clonotype was seen only a few times. This CDR3 is CASSISPGQGNLGGYTF. CDR3 DNA: TGTGCCAGCAGCATCTCGCCGGGACAGGGGAATCTGGGTGGCTACACCTTC. This chain uses TRBV5-5 with TRBJ1-2, with 10 bases identical to TRBD1. This CDR3 has 17 amino acids. Trimming took 4 bases from V and 7 from J; bases not matched to a gene: 16. The germline CDR1 and CDR2 sequences are SGHKS and YYEKEE (reference sequence).

In this sample, this clonotype turned up a few times. The CDR3 loop is CSASGTGVTDTQYF. CDR3 bases: TGCAGTGCTTCCGGGACAGGGGTCACAGATACGCAGTATTTT. V and J are TRBV20-1 and TRBJ2-3, with TRBD1 matching over 10 bases. V shed 5 bases and J 2 bases; nucleotides not matched to a gene: 4. Germline CDR1 and CDR2: DFQATT and SNEGSKA (reference sequence). The CDR3 has 14 residues.

This clonotype has a count of ten or more. The rearrangement links TRBV7-2 to TRBJ2-3, with TRBD1 identical over 8 bases. The CDR3 loop spans 16 amino acids. Germline CDR1 SGHTA, CDR2 FQGNSA. With 1 base clipped from V and 2 bases from J, the junction kept 5 bases outside the gene matches. CDR3 sequence (DNA): TGTGCCAGCAGCTTAGGCGGGACAGGCTACACAGATACGCAGTATTTT. It translates to CASSLGGTGYTDTQYF. The variable domain in full, with the rest retrieved from reference TRBV7-2 and TRBJ2-3, is GAGVSQSPSNKVTEKGKDVELRCDPISGHTALYWYRQSLGQGLEFLIYFQGNSAPDKSGLPSDRFSAERTGGSVSTLTIQRTQQEDSAVYLCASSLGGTGYTDTQYFGPGTRLTVL.

As DNA, the CDR3 is TGTGCCAGCAGTTTAGCTAGAGGCTACGAGCAGTACTTC. Translation: CASSLARGYEQYF. V gene TRBV12-3 or TRBV12-4 combines with J gene TRBJ2-7; no firm D call. CDR3 length: 13 amino acids. V was trimmed by 0 bases and J by 3 bases, leaving 6 bases between them.

This clonotype has a handful of counts. The genes are TRBV20-1 and TRBJ2-5, with D perhaps matching TRBD1 (6 bases). Germline CDR1 reads DFQATT; CDR2 reads SNEGSKA (reference sequence). CDR3 length: 13 residues. With 5 bases removed from V and 5 bases from J, the gap between germline ends came to 15 bases. Written as DNA, the CDR3 is TGCAGTGCTCGGAGAGGGGGAACCGAGACCCAGTACTTC. Translating gives CSARRGGTETQYF.

The CDR3 loop is CAWSNQGLPAGEQYF. CDR3 coding DNA: TGTGCCTGGAGTAATCAGGGACTACCCGCAGGGGAGCAGTACTTC. This sequence joins TRBV30 and TRBJ2-7; the match to TRBD2 covers 7 bases. The germline V gene has CDR1 GTSNPN and CDR2 SVGIG (reference sequence). J gave up 7 bases and V 2 bases, and 14 bases lay outside the gene matches. This CDR3 contains 15 residues.

The V call is TRBV2, the J call TRBJ2-3; D is uncertain. Germline V lookup: CDR1 SNHLY, CDR2 FYNNEI. The CDR3 is 14 amino acids. V lost 7 bases and J lost 2, with 13 bases in between. The CDR3 is CASTPETFTDTQYF. The DNA for the CDR3 is TGTGCCAGCACCCCGGAAACCTTCACAGATACGCAGTATTTT.